Presented here are 29 T cell receptor beta chains from one specimen sequenced in a study of blood T cell repertoires in COVID-19 (TCRdb year 2020). The library was generated by the immunoSEQ multiplex PCR assay. As stored in TCRdb, this immuneACCESS dataset retains in-frame rearrangements with V and J assigned. A fraction of the clones does not appear; measured against another copy, unresolved V genes explain less than half of the discrepancy, and the remainder lacks a known reason. The sample yields 250,000 or so clones; approximately 92% were counted once. The ten most abundant clones make up less than 5% of the sample. The sequencing input was peripheral blood. Source of these receptors: a woman aged 40 to 49 who had recovered from COVID-19.

CDR3 amino acids: CASSDQGQGMDTQYF. Here the CDR3 DNA reads TGTGCCAGCAGTGACCAGGGACAGGGCATGGATACGCAGTATTTT. V and J are TRBV27 and TRBJ2-3, with TRBD1 matching 9 bases. Germline V gives CDR1 MNHEY, CDR2 SMNVEV (reference sequence). The junction had 9 bases not matched to a gene; V was cut back by 5 bases and J by 6 bases. The CDR3 runs 15 residues.

This chain connects TRBV18 to TRBJ1-6, with D possibly being TRBD1 (5 bases). The germline CDR1 and CDR2 sequences are KGHSH and LQKENI. The CDR3 length is 15 residues. V lost 3 bases and J 2 bases, leaving 8 bases between the germline ends. The CDR3 DNA follows: TGTGCCAGCTCACCGGAGGGGCCCTATAATTCACCCCTCCACTTT. Translated, it gives CASSPEGPYNSPLHF.

J is TRBJ1-2 and V is TRBV5-1; D may be TRBD1 (6 bases). CDR1 is SGHRS and CDR2 is YFSETQ in the germline V gene. This CDR3 comprises 12 residues. V was clipped by 4 bases and J by 3 bases, with 7 bases between them. Here the CDR3 reads CASSRTDYGYTF. The CDR3 nucleotides read TGCGCCAGCAGCAGGACAGACTATGGCTACACCTTC.

This rearrangement joins TRBV28 to TRBJ1-5, with a tentative D call TRBD1 (5 bases). This CDR3 comprises 14 residues. Germline CDR1 MDHEN, CDR2 SYDVKM. The V end was cut by 3 bases, the J end by 7 bases, with 13 bases between. The DNA for the CDR3 is TGTGCCAGCAGTTTCTTGACAGTCGGGCAGCCCCAGCATTTT. It codes for CASSFLTVGQPQHF.

V usage is TRBV24-1 and J usage is TRBJ2-1; TRBD1 matches at 9 bases. The CDR3 is made up of 15 amino acids. V was clipped by 5 bases and J by 6 bases; unmatched bases: 7. CDR1 is KGHDR, CDR2 SFDVKD, per germline. CDR3 region: CATSADRGISNEQFF. The CDR3 DNA reads as TGTGCCACCAGTGCCGACAGGGGGATATCCAATGAGCAGTTCTTC.

This chain joins TRBV28 and TRBJ1-5, with 8 bases aligning to TRBD1. The CDR3 contains 18 residues. V shed 4 bases, J shed 5 bases, and the junction held 16 bases outside the gene matches. The germline V gene encodes CDR1 MDHEN and CDR2 SYDVKM. CDR3 region: CASSSTRPPGQVYQPQHF. The CDR3 bases are TGTGCCAGCAGTTCCACGCGGCCTCCGGGACAGGTCTATCAGCCCCAGCATTTT. The entire variable domain, with the rest obtained from reference TRBV28 and TRBJ1-5, is as follows: DVKVTQSSRYLVKRTGEKVFLECVQDMDHENMFWYRQDPGLGLRLIYFSYDVKMKEKGDIPEGYSVSREKKERFSLILESASTNQTSMYLCASSSTRPPGQVYQPQHFGDGTRLSIL.

V gene TRBV10-3 combines with J gene TRBJ1-2, with a weak D call TRBD1 (5 bases). The CDR3 extends over 14 amino acids. V was trimmed by 3 bases and J by 4 bases, leaving 12 bases between them. Germline V gene lookup returns CDR1 ENHRY and CDR2 SYGVKD. The CDR3 DNA is TGTGCCATCAGTGACGTTAGGGGCAGCTATGGCTACACCTTC. Translated: CAISDVRGSYGYTF.

The sample holds one count of this clone. The chain combines TRBV6-2 or TRBV6-3 with TRBJ2-5, with D possibly matching TRBD2 (5 bases). The ends were cut back, 2 bases at V and 4 bases at J, with 11 bases in the middle. CDR1 MNHEY and CDR2 SVGEGT come from the germline V gene. The CDR3 consists of 14 residues. The CDR3 sequence: CASSYRRVGETQYF. CDR3 bases: TGTGCCAGCAGTTACAGGCGGGTAGGAGAGACCCAGTACTTC.

CDR3 residues: CASSYGQGNQPQHF. CDR3 bases: TGTGCCAGCTCGTATGGACAGGGAAATCAGCCCCAGCATTTT. The chain recombines TRBV2 with TRBJ1-5; TRBD1 aligns across 8 bases. CDR3 length: 14 residues. Trimming took 8 bases from V and 4 from J; bases not matched to a gene: 7. Germline values: CDR1 SNHLY, CDR2 FYNNEI.

The V call is TRBV29-1, the J call TRBJ2-3, with 7 bases matching TRBD2. CDR3 length: 14 residues. J was trimmed by 5 bases and V by 1 base; bases with no gene match: 6. The germline CDR1 and CDR2 sequences are SQVTM and ANQGSEA. The CDR3 DNA is TGCAGCGTTGAAGTCAGAGGCGGGGGAGATACGCAGTATTTT. Encoded protein: CSVEVRGGGDTQYF.

This rearrangement joins TRBV19 to TRBJ1-1; D perhaps matches TRBD1 (5 bases). The germline V and J ends were trimmed by 4 bases and 4 bases, with 16 bases remaining between them. Per the germline V gene, CDR1 is LNHDA and CDR2 is SQIVND (reference sequence). This CDR3 contains 15 residues. The CDR3 nucleotides are TGTGCCAGTAGTAAGGGGTCAGGGATATTCACTGAAGCTTTCTTT. This sequence encodes CASSKGSGIFTEAFF.

The chain couples TRBV24-1 to TRBJ2-5; 7 bases fit TRBD2. Germline V gives CDR1 KGHDR, CDR2 SFDVKD. The CDR3 runs to 13 residues. J gave up 2 bases and V 4 bases, and 0 bases lay outside the gene matches. CDR3 nucleotides: TGTGCCACCAGTGAGGGGGGGCAAGAGACCCAGTACTTC. Translation gives CATSEGGQETQYF.

This rearrangement joins TRBV4-3 to TRBJ2-1, with D possibly being TRBD2 (5 bases). The CDR3 is 14 amino acids. Germline-derived CDR1 and CDR2 are LGHNA and YSLEER. Between the trimmed V and J ends, which lost 1 base and 5 bases, there was a span of 9 bases. CDR3 in amino acids: CASSQVGLNNEQFF. The CDR3 DNA is TGCGCCAGCAGCCAAGTCGGACTGAACAATGAGCAGTTCTTC.

This clone was detected a few times. The rearrangement links TRBV2 to TRBJ1-2, with D tentatively TRBD1 (5 bases). The CDR3 consists of 13 residues. V was pared by 7 bases and J by 7 bases, with 16 bases between. Germline CDR1 is SNHLY and CDR2 is FYNNEI. CDR3 in DNA: TGTGCCAGCATACTAACGGGGGACTCTGGCTACACCTTC. Its protein is CASILTGDSGYTF.

This clone was seen just once. The genes are TRBV6-6 and TRBJ1-5; maybe TRBD1 (6 bases). Trimming stripped 6 bases from V and 4 bases from J, with 10 bases between. Germline lookup yields CDR1 MNHNY and CDR2 SVGAGI (reference sequence). This CDR3 region has 13 residues. The CDR3 DNA is TGTGCCAGCAGCACACAGGGAAATCAGCCCCAGCATTTT. Encoded protein: CASSTQGNQPQHF.

The rearrangement joins TRBV5-6 to TRBJ1-5; 8 positions match TRBD1. Trimming cost V 3 bases and J 6 bases; bases outside gene matches: 17. In germline, CDR1 is SGHDT, CDR2 YYEEEE. The CDR3 has 18 amino acids. CDR3 coding DNA: TGTGCCAGCAGCTCTACCATAACAGGGGGAGGGATGGGTCAGCCCCAGCATTTT. It translates to CASSSTITGGGMGQPQHF.

The rearrangement links TRBV19 to TRBJ2-6, with D hard to call. The CDR3 totals 14 residues. Germline loops: CDR1 LNHDA, CDR2 SQIVND (reference sequence). V was shortened by 7 bases and J by 4 bases, with 11 bases between the two germline ends. The CDR3, as DNA: TGTGCCAGTACCTCAGGTACGGGGGCCAACGTCCTGACTTTC. Its translation: CASTSGTGANVLTF.

The genes are TRBV11-3 and TRBJ2-3; D is undetermined. Trimming took off 5 bases at V and 7 bases at J, with 10 bases between the two ends. Per germline, CDR1 SGHNT and CDR2 YENEEA. The CDR3 covers 12 residues. The DNA of the CDR3 is TGTGCCAGCAGCATAAGCCCGAATACGCAGTATTTT. Amino acids: CASSISPNTQYF.

The chain has TRBV7-2 and TRBJ2-2, with TRBD2 matching 12 bases. The germline CDR1 and CDR2 sequences are SGHTA and FQGNSA. This CDR3 is 15 amino acids long. The V gene end was trimmed by 2 bases and the J gene end by 9 bases; junction bases not matched to a gene: 4. CDR3 in DNA: TGTGCCAGCAGCTTACCTAGCGGGAGGGTCAGGGAGCTGTTTTTT. Translating gives CASSLPSGRVRELFF.

The V call is TRBV9, the J call TRBJ2-7; D is undetermined. From germline, CDR1 is SGDLS and CDR2 YYNGEE. V lost 2 bases and J 2 bases, leaving 8 bases between the germline ends. The CDR3 covers 13 residues. CDR3 nucleotide sequence: TGTGCCAGCAGCGTTGGTGCTACCTACGAGCAGTACTTC. Protein sequence: CASSVGATYEQYF.

The chain uses TRBV27 and TRBJ2-1; no definite D call. Trimming took 2 bases from V and 0 from J, leaving 8 bases between them. This CDR3 region has 15 residues. CDR1 MNHEY and CDR2 SMNVEV come from the germline V gene (reference sequence). The CDR3 region has the DNA TGTGCCAGCAGTTTAAGACTTCTCTCCTACAATGAGCAGTTCTTC. Encoded protein: CASSLRLLSYNEQFF.

This clone was observed a single time. V gene TRBV2 combines with J gene TRBJ2-5; 7 nucleotides line up with TRBD2. The V gene end was trimmed by 2 bases and the J gene end by 4 bases; junction bases not matched to a gene: 4. Germline V gene lookup returns CDR1 SNHLY and CDR2 FYNNEI. This CDR3 region has 14 residues. In nucleotides, the CDR3 is TGTGCCAGCAGTGAATCGGCTAGCGGAGAGACCCAGTACTTC. Its protein product is CASSESASGETQYF.

The V call is TRBV5-4, the J call TRBJ1-1; the D gene is possibly TRBD1 (6 bases). Trimming shortened V by 3 bases and J by 2 bases, and 20 bases separated the two germline ends. This CDR3 contains 17 residues. CDR1 and CDR2 (germline): SGHNT, YYREEE (reference sequence). This CDR3 reads CASSWGGQMTHNTEAFF. CDR3 DNA sequence: TGTGCCAGCAGCTGGGGTGGACAGATGACTCATAACACTGAAGCTTTCTTT.

The chain recombines TRBV11-3 with TRBJ2-3; 9 bases line up with TRBD1. The V segment lost 6 bases and the J segment 1 base; nucleotides outside the gene matches: 14. Germline values: CDR1 SGHNT, CDR2 YENEEA. The CDR3 runs 18 residues. The CDR3 is CASSPGQGRTGGTDTQYF. CDR3 in DNA: TGTGCCAGCAGTCCCGGACAGGGGCGAACGGGGGGCACAGATACGCAGTATTTT. Drawing the rest from reference TRBV11-3 and TRBJ2-3, the complete variable domain is EAGVVQSPRYKIIEKKQPVAFWCNPISGHNTLYWYLQNLGQGPELLIRYENEEAVDDSQLPKDRFSAERLKGVDSTLKIQPAELGDSAVYLCASSPGQGRTGGTDTQYFGPGTRLTVL.

This clone was seen a single time. The J gene is TRBJ1-2, the V gene TRBV12-3 or TRBV12-4, with TRBD1 matching 7 bases. J lost 6 bases, V lost 3 bases, and 4 bases had no gene match. The CDR3 is 13 residues long. The CDR3 bases are TGTGCCAGCAGTTTTGGAGGGGGCGATGGCTACACCTTC. This codes for CASSFGGGDGYTF.

This clone has a count of ten or more. The chain carries TRBV19 and TRBJ2-2; tentative D call: TRBD2 (6 bases). CDR1 is LNHDA and CDR2 is SQIVND in the germline V gene (reference sequence). This CDR3 comprises 13 residues. Trimming left V 7 bases short and J 3 bases short, with 9 bases between. The CDR3 nucleotides read TGTGCCAGTACTAGCGTATACACCGGGGAGCTGTTTTTT. Translating it yields CASTSVYTGELFF.

The CDR3 sequence: CASSNSGVRTRLFF. In nucleotides, the CDR3 is TGTGCCAGTAGCAACTCAGGCGTCCGAACACGACTGTTTTTT. The chain couples TRBV19 to TRBJ1-4; D not certain. The V end lost 6 bases, the J end lost 13 bases, and 21 bases lay between the germline ends. The CDR3 covers 14 residues. Germline-derived CDR1 and CDR2 are LNHDA and SQIVND (reference sequence).

This chain connects TRBV13 to TRBJ2-3; 10 bases match TRBD2. The CDR3 has 18 residues. Germline assignment: CDR1 PRHDT and CDR2 FYEKMQ (reference sequence). V gave up 1 base and J gave up 0 bases; unmatched junction bases: 7. The CDR3 spells CASSLVGVTSGSTDTQYF. The CDR3 DNA reads as TGTGCCAGCAGCTTAGTAGGGGTGACTAGCGGGAGCACAGATACGCAGTATTTT.

This clone was detected only a few times. The J gene is TRBJ2-3, the V gene TRBV5-1; 7 bases align to TRBD2. Per the germline V gene, CDR1 is SGHRS and CDR2 is YFSETQ. Germline trimming cut 0 bases from V and 5 bases from J; bases unmatched to any gene: 12. The CDR3 consists of 17 residues. The CDR3 here is CASSLAGGRALGDTQYF. In DNA, the CDR3 is TGCGCCAGCAGCTTGGCGGGTGGGAGGGCCCTCGGAGATACGCAGTATTTT.